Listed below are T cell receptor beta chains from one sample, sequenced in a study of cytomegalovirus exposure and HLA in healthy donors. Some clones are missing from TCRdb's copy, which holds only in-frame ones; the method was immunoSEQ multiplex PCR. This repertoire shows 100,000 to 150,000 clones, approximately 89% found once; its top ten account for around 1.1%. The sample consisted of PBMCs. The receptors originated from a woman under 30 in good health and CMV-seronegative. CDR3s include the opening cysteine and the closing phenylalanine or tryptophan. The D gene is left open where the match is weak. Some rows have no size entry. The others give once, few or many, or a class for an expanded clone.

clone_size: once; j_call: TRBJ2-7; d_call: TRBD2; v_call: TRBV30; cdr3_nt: TGTGCCTGGAGGGATTGGGGTAGCGGGGTCTCCTACGAGCAGTACTTC; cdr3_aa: CAWRDWGSGVSYEQYF
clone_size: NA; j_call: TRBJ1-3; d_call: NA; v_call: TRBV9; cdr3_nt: TGTGCCGAAAACAGGGTGAACTCTGGAAACACCATATATTTT; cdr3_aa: CAENRVNSGNTIYF
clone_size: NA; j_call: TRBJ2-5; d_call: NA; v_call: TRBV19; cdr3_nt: TGTGCCAGTAGTGAGTGGCGGGGACAAGAGACCCAGTACTTC; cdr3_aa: CASSEWRGQETQYF
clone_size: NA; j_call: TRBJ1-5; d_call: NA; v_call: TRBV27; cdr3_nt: TGTGCCAGCAGTTCTAACAGGGTCCAGCCCCAGCATTTT; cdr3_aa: CASSSNRVQPQHF
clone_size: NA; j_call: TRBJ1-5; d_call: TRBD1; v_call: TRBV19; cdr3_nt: TGTGCCGCGACAGGGGGCGCGTGGCAGCCCCAGCATTTT; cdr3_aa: CAATGGAWQPQHF
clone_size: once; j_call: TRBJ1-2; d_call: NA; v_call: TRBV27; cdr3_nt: TGTGCCAGCAGTTTATCGTCTGCGTACTTGTATGGCTACACCTTC; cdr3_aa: CASSLSSAYLYGYTF
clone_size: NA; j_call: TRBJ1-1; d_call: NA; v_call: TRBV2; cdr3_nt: TGTGCCAGCAGTGAAACACGTGGGGCCACTGAAGCTTTCTTT; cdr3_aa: CASSETRGATEAFF
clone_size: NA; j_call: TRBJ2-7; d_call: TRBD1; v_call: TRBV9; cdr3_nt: TGTGCCAGCAGCGTCCGGGACAGTTCCTACGAGCAGTACTTC; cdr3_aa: CASSVRDSSYEQYF
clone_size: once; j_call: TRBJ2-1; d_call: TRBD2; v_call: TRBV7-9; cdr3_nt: TGTGCCAGCAGGGCAGCGGGAGGGAGGCTCCTTGAGCAGTTCTTC; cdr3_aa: CASRAAGGRLLEQFF
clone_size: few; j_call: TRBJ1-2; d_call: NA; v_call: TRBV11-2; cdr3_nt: TGTGCCAGCAGCGCTAATTATGGCTACACCTTC; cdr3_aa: CASSANYGYTF
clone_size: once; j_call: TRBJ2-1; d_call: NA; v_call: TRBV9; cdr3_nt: TGTGCCAGCAGCGTAGGGGCGAGCTCCTACAATGAGCAGTTCTTC; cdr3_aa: CASSVGASSYNEQFF
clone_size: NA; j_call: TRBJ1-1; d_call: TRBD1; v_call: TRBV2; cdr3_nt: TGTGCCAGCAGTGTTACAGGGGTTAACACTGAAGCTTTCTTT; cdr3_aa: CASSVTGVNTEAFF
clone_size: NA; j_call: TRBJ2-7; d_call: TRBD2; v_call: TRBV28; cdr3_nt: TGTGCCAGCAGTTCCACGGGGGAGGGCTCCTACGAGCAGTACTTC; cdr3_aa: CASSSTGEGSYEQYF
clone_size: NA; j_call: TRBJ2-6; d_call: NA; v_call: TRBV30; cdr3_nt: TGTGCCTGGAGTCCGTCTGGAGCCTCTGGGGCCAACGTCCTGACTTTC; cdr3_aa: CAWSPSGASGANVLTF
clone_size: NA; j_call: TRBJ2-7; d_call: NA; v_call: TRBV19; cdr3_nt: TGTGCCAGTAACCCGGGGGTGGCTTTCTACGAGCAGTACTTC; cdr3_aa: CASNPGVAFYEQYF
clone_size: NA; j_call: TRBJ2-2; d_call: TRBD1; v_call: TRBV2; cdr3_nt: TGTGCCAGCATAAGGCAGGGGGCTGTCACCGGGGAGCTGTTTTTT; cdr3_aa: CASIRQGAVTGELFF
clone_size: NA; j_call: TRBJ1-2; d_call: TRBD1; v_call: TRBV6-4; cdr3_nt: TGTGCCCTAATCCAGGGGGCCTTTAACGGTGGCTACACCTTC; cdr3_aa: CALIQGAFNGGYTF
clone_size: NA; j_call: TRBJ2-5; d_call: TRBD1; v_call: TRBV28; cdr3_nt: TGTGCCAGCAGCCAAAACAGGGGCCTCTCAGAGACCCAGTACTTC; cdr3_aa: CASSQNRGLSETQYF
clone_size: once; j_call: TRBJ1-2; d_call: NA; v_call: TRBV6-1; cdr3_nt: TGTGCCAGCCACATTCGGCAGGGAATCCATGGCTACACCTTC; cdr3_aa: CASHIRQGIHGYTF
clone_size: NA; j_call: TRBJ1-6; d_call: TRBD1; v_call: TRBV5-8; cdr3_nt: TGTGCCAGCAGCTTGAGTTTGGGACAGGGAAGTTCACCCCTCCACTTT; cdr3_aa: CASSLSLGQGSSPLHF
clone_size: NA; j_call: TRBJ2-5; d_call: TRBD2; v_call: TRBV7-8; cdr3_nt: TGTGCCAGCAGCCCCCTAGCGGGAGGGCCATCAGAGACCCAGTACTTC; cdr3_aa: CASSPLAGGPSETQYF
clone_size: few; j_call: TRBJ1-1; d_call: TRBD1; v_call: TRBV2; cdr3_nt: TGTGCCAGCAGTCTAGGGACAGCCCCCGTGTTAGCTTTCTTT; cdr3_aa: CASSLGTAPVLAFF
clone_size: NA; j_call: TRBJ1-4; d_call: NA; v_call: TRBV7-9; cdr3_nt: TGTGCCAGCGCAGCGGGGACGGTGGATTATGAAAAACTGTTTTTT; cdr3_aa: CASAAGTVDYEKLFF
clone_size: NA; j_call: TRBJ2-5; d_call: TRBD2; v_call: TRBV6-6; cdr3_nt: TGTGCCAGCAGTTACTCCGGACTAGCGGTAGAGACCCAGTACTTC; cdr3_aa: CASSYSGLAVETQYF
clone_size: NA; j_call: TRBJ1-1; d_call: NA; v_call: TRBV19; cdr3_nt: TGTGCCAGTAGTATATTGGAGGGGCTGGGGGCTTTCTTT; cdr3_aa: CASSILEGLGAFF
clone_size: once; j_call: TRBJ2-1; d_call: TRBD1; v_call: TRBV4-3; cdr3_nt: TGCGCCAGCAGCCGGACCAGGGGGCCCTACAATGAGCAGTTCTTC; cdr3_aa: CASSRTRGPYNEQFF
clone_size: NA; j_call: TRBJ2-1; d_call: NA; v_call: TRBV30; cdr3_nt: TGTGCCTGGAGTTACCCAGGGGAGCAGTTCTTC; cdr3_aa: CAWSYPGEQFF
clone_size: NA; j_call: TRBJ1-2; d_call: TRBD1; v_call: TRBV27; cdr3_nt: TGTGCCAGCAGTTTCGGCGACAGGGTCGCTGGCTACACCTTC; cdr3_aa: CASSFGDRVAGYTF
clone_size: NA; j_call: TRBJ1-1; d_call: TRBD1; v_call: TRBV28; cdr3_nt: TGTGCCAGCAGTCCACGCCGGGACAGGCATCTTATGAACACTGAAGCTTTCTTT; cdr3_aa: CASSPRRDRHLMNTEAFF
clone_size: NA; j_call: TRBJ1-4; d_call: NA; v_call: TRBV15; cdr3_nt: TGTGCCACCAGCAGCATTATAGCTGCAACTAATGAAAAACTGTTTTTT; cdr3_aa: CATSSIIAATNEKLFF
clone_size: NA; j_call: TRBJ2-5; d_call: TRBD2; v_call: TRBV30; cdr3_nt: TGTGCCTGGCGACCGGCCGGGACTAGCGGGAGAGGCGCTGAGACCCAGTACTTC; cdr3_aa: CAWRPAGTSGRGAETQYF
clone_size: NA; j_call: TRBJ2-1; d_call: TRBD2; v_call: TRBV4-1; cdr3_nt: TGCGCCAGCAGCCAAGAGCAGCGAACCGGGACTAGCGAAAGGTATGAGCAGTTCTTC; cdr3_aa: CASSQEQRTGTSERYEQFF
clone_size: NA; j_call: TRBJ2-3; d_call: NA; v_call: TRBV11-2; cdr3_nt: TGTGCCAGCAGCCCTAGGGCCTTAGGGGGAGGGCCTAGATCGCAGTATTTT; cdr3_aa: CASSPRALGGGPRSQYF
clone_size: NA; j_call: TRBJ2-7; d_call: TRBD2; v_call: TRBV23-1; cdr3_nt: TGCGCCAGCAGTCAGAACATCGTGGTCGAGCGGGAGGTCTACGAGCAGTACTTC; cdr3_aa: CASSQNIVVEREVYEQYF
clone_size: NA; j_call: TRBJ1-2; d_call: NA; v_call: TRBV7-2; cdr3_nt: TGTGCCAGCAGCCCCTGGGCGTATGGCTACACCTTC; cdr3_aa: CASSPWAYGYTF
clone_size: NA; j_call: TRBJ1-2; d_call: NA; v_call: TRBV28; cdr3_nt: TGTGCCAGCAGTTTGTCTATAGGGGGAGACGGCTACACCTTC; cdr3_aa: CASSLSIGGDGYTF
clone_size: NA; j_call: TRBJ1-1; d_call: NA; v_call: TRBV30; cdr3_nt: TGTGCCTGGAGTAAGGGGAAGAGGATCACTGAAGCTTTCTTT; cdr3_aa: CAWSKGKRITEAFF
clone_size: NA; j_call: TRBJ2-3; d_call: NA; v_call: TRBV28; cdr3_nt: TGTGCCAGCAGTGCCGGTTTAGATACGCAGTATTTT; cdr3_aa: CASSAGLDTQYF
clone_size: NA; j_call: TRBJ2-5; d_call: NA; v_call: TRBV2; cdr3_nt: TGTGCCTCACAAGCCCGACCAGGCTACCCTGAACCTCAAGAGACCCAGTACTTC; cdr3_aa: CASQARPGYPEPQETQYF
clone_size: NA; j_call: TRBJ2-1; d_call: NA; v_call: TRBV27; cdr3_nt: TGTGCCAGCAGTTTCGGTCGGGGAGACGGTGAGCAGTTCTTC; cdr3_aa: CASSFGRGDGEQFF
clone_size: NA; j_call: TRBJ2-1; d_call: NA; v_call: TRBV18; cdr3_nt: TGTGCCAGCTCACCACCGCAAGGCCTCAGGGGTGAGCAGTTCTTC; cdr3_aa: CASSPPQGLRGEQFF
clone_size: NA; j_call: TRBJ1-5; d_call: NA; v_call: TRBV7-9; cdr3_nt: TGTGCCACCGAACGGGGGGAAAATCAGCCCCAGCATTTT; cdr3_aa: CATERGENQPQHF
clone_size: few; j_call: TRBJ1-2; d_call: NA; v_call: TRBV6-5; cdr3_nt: TGTGCCAGCAGGAGGGAAAGCTATGGCTACACCTTC; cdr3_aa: CASRRESYGYTF
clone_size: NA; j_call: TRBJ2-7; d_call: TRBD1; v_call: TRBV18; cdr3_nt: TGTGCCAGCTCACCAGGGACAGGGGTCTCCTACGAGCAGTACTTC; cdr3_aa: CASSPGTGVSYEQYF
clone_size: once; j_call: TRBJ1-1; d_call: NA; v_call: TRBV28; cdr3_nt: TGTGCCGGCCGGGGTGGAGGGGTCTACACTGAAGCTTTCTTT; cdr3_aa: CAGRGGGVYTEAFF
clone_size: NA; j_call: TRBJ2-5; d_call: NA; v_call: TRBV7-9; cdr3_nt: TGTGCCAGCAGCTTTGGGCTCCTAACGGAGACCCAGTACTTC; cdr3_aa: CASSFGLLTETQYF
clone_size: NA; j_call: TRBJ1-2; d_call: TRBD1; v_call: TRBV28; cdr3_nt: TGTGCCAGCAGCCGGCTTCCGGGACAGGGGAAGGGCTACACCTTC; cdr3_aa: CASSRLPGQGKGYTF
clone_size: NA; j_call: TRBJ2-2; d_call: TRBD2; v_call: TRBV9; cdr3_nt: TGTGCCAGCAGCTACGGGTGGCGGGAGATTACAGGGGAGCTGTTTTTT; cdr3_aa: CASSYGWREITGELFF
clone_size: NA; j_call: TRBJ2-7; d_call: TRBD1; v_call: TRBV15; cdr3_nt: TGTGCCACCAGCTCTTACAGGGGAAACTACGAGCAGTACTTC; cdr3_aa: CATSSYRGNYEQYF
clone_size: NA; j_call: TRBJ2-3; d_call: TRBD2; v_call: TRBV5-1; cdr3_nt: TGCGCCAGCAGATTGGAAGCGGGGTCCGCGGATACGCAGTATTTT; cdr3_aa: CASRLEAGSADTQYF